A selection of T cell receptor beta chains follows, all from one sample in a study of blood T cell repertoires in COVID-19. The repertoire was sequenced with immunoSEQ multiplex PCR; TCRdb's copy has only in-frame clones and lacks some. Among tens of thousands of clones listed, 86% were seen once. The sequenced sample consisted of peripheral blood. All receptors derive from a man in his fifties or sixties with active or convalescent COVID-19. Each CDR3 is given with its conserved first and last residue. The D gene is left open where the match is weak. The size entry is marked missing in some rows and otherwise reads once, few, many or a size class.

d_call	v_call	clone_size	j_call	cdr3_aa	cdr3_nt
NA	TRBV11-2	NA	TRBJ2-6	CASSLLVSGANVLTF	TGTGCCAGCAGCTTACTAGTATCTGGGGCCAACGTCCTGACTTTC
NA	TRBV6-5	NA	TRBJ1-6	CASSFSSGGDSPLHF	TGTGCCAGCAGTTTCAGCTCGGGGGGGGATTCACCCCTCCACTTT
NA	TRBV4-1	NA	TRBJ2-7	CASSQGHRAYEQYF	TGCGCCAGCAGCCAAGGTCACAGAGCCTACGAGCAGTACTTC
NA	TRBV6-2/TRBV6-3	NA	TRBJ2-1	CASSYFVNEQFF	TGTGCCAGCAGTTACTTCGTCAATGAGCAGTTCTTC
NA	TRBV21-1	NA	TRBJ2-2	CASSKDRGELFF	TGTGCCAGCAGCAAGGACAGGGGGGAGCTGTTTTTT
NA	TRBV2	NA	TRBJ1-2	CASRQLNIYGYTF	TGTGCCTCGCGGCAGTTGAACATCTATGGCTACACCTTC
NA	TRBV7-9	NA	TRBJ1-2	CASSLAIQGRYTF	TGTGCCAGCAGCTTAGCGATCCAGGGCCGCTACACCTTC
TRBD2	TRBV7-9	NA	TRBJ2-1	CASSRDYHEQFF	TGTGCCAGCAGCCGGGACTACCATGAGCAGTTCTTC
NA	TRBV6-5	NA	TRBJ2-5	CASTNLGSGSETQYF	TGTGCCAGCACAAACTTGGGATCCGGGAGCGAGACCCAGTACTTC
NA	TRBV7-2	NA	TRBJ2-7	CASSLGGVLGGVPSYEQYF	TGTGCCAGCAGCTTGGGAGGCGTTCTAGGCGGGGTGCCATCCTACGAGCAGTACTTC
NA	TRBV27	NA	TRBJ1-1	CASSLKALSTDTTEAFF	TGTGCCAGCAGTTTAAAGGCCCTTTCGACAGATACCACTGAAGCTTTCTTT
NA	TRBV4-1	once	TRBJ1-2	CASSQEGGNGLGYTF	TGCGCCAGCAGCCAAGAGGGGGGGAATGGCTTGGGCTACACCTTC
TRBD1	TRBV6-4	NA	TRBJ1-1	CASSAQGDTEAFF	TGTGCCAGCAGTGCTCAGGGGGACACTGAAGCTTTCTTT
TRBD2	TRBV7-2	once	TRBJ2-1	CASSLGGGGNEQFF	TGTGCCAGCAGCTTAGGCGGGGGGGGCAATGAGCAGTTCTTC
TRBD2	TRBV25-1	NA	TRBJ2-1	CASSPSGVIYNEQFF	TGTGCCAGCTCTCCGAGCGGGGTTATCTACAATGAGCAGTTCTTC
NA	TRBV4-3	NA	TRBJ2-1	CASRGDNEQFF	TGCGCCAGCAGAGGGGACAATGAGCAGTTCTTC
TRBD1	TRBV19	once	TRBJ1-1	CASSSAGTVNTEAFF	TGTGCCAGTAGTTCGGCCGGGACAGTGAACACTGAAGCTTTCTTT
NA	TRBV7-9	NA	TRBJ2-5	CASSLAYHEETQYF	TGTGCCAGCAGCTTAGCCTATCACGAAGAGACCCAGTACTTC
NA	TRBV11-1	NA	TRBJ1-1	CASSLGQARRAFF	TGTGCCAGCAGCTTAGGGCAGGCCCGTCGAGCTTTCTTT
NA	TRBV29-1	NA	TRBJ2-1	CSVERGALGNEQFF	TGCAGCGTTGAACGGGGGGCATTGGGCAATGAGCAGTTCTTC
NA	TRBV28	NA	TRBJ1-2	CASSTGGGHYGYTF	TGTGCCAGCAGCACTGGGGGGGGCCACTATGGCTACACCTTC
NA	TRBV4-3	NA	TRBJ2-2	CASSQDPAGLNTGELFF	TGCGCCAGCAGCCAAGATCCCGCGGGCCTAAACACCGGGGAGCTGTTTTTT
NA	TRBV7-9	NA	TRBJ1-2	CASSLESGYTF	TGTGCCAGCAGCTTAGAGAGTGGCTACACCTTC
NA	TRBV11-2	few	TRBJ1-5	CASSLDPGPNQPQHF	TGTGCCAGCAGCTTAGATCCAGGTCCGAATCAGCCCCAGCATTTT